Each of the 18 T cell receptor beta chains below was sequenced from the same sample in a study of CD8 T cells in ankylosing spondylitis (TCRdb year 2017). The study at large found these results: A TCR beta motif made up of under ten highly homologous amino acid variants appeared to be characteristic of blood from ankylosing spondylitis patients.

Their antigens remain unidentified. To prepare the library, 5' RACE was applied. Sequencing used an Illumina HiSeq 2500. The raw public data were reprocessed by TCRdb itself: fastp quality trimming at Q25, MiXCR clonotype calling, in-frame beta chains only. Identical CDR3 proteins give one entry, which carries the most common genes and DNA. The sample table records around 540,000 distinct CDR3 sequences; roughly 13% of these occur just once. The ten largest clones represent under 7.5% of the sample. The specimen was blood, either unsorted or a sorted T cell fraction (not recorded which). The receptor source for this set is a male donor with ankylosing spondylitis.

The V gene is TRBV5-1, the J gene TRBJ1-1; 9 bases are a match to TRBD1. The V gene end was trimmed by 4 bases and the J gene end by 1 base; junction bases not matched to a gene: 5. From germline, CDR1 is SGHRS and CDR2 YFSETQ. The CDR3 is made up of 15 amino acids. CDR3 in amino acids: CASSPEGQGNTEAFF. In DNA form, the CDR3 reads TGCGCCAGCAGCCCGGAGGGACAGGGGAACACTGAAGCTTTCTTT.

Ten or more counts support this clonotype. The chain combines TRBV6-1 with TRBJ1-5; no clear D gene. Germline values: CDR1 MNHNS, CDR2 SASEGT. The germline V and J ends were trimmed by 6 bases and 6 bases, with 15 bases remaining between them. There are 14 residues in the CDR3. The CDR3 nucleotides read TGTGCCAGCAGGGGTGGCCAGGTGCTTCAGCCCCAGCATTTT. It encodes CASRGGQVLQPQHF.

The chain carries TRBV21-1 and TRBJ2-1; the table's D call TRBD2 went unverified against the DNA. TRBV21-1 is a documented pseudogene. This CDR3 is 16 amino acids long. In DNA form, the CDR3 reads TGTGCCAGCAGCAAAGCTCCTAGCGGGTTCTACAATGAGCAGTTCTTC. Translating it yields CASSKAPSGFYNEQFF.

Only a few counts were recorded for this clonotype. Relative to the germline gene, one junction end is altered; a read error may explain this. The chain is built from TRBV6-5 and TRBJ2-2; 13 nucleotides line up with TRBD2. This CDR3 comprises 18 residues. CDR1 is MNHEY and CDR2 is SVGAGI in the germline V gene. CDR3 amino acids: CASTYEGTSGMNTGELFF. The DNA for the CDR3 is TGTGCCAGCACTTACGAAGGGACTAGCGGGATGAACACCGGGGAGCTGTTTTTT.

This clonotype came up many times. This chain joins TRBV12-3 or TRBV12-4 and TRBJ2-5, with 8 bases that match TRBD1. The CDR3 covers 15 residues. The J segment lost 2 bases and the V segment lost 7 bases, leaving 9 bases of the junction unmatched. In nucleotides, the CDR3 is TGTGCCAGCACCTTGGGACGGGACAGGCAAGAGACCCAGTACTTC. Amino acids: CASTLGRDRQETQYF.

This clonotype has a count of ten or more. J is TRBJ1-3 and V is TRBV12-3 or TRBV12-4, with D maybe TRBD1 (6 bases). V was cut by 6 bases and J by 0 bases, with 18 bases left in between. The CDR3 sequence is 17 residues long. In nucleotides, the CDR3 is TGTGCCAGCAGCCCCAGGGGACTCCGGCCCTCTGGAAACACCATATATTTT. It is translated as CASSPRGLRPSGNTIYF.

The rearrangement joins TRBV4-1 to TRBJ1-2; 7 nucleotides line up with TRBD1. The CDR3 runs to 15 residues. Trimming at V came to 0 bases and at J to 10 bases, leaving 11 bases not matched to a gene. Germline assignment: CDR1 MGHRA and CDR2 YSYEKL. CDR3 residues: CASSQDRQGGRIYTF. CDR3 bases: TGCGCCAGCAGCCAAGATCGGCAGGGGGGTAGAATCTACACCTTC.

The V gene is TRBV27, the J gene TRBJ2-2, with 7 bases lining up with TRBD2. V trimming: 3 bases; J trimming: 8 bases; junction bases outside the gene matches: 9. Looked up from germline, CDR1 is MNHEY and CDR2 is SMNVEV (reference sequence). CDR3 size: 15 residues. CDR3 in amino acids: CASSFLAGARGELFF. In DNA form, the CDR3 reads TGTGCCAGCAGTTTTCTTGCGGGAGCCAGGGGGGAGCTGTTTTTT.

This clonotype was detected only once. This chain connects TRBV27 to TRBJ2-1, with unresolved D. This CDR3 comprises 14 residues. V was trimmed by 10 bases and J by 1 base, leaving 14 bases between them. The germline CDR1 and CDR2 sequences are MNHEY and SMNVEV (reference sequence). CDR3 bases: TGTGCCATCCGCACCCGTTTTTCCTACAATGAGCAGTTCTTC. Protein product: CAIRTRFSYNEQFF.

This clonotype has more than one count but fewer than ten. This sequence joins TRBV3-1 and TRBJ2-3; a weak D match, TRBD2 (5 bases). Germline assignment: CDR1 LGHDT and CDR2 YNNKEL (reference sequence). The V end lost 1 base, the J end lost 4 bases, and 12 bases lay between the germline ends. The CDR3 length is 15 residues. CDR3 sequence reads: CASSQAGIGSDTQYF. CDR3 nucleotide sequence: TGTGCCAGCAGCCAAGCGGGAATCGGGTCAGATACGCAGTATTTT.

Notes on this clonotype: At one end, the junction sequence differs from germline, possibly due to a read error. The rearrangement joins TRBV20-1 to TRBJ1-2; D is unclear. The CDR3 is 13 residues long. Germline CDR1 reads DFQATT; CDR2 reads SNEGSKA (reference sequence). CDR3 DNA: TGCAGCGCTAGTGGACTAGCTAACTATGGCTACACCTTC. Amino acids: CSASGLANYGYTF.

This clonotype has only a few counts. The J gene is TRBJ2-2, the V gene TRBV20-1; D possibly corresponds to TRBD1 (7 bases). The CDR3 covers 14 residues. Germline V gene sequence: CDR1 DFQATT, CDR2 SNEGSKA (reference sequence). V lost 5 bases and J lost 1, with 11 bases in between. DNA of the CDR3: TGCAGTGCTCGACAGGGAGGGAACACCGGGGAGCTGTTTTTT. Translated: CSARQGGNTGELFF.

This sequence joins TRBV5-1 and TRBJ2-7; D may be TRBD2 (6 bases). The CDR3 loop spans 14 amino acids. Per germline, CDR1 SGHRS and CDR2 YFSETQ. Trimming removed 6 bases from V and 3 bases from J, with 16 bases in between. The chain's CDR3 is CASMAGGRDYEQYF. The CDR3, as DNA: TGCGCCAGCATGGCAGGAGGGCGGGACTACGAGCAGTACTTC.

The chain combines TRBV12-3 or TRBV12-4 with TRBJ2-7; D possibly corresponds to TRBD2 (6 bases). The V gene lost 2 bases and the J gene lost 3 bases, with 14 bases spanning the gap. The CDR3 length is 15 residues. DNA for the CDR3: TGTGCCAGCAGTTTAACAATGACTAGGAACTACGAGCAGTACTTC. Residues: CASSLTMTRNYEQYF.

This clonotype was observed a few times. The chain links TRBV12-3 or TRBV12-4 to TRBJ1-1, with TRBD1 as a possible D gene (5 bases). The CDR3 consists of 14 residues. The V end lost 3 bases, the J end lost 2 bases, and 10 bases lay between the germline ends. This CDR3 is CASSFRQINTEAFF. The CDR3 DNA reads TGTGCCAGCAGTTTTCGACAGATCAACACTGAAGCTTTCTTT.

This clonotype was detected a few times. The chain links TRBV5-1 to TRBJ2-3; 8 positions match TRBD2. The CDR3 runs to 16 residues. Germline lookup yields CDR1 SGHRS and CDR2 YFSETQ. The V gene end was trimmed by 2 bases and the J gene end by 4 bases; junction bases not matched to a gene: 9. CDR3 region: CASSFGAGVSSDTQYF. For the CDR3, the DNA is TGCGCCAGCAGCTTCGGAGCGGGAGTTTCATCAGATACGCAGTATTTT.

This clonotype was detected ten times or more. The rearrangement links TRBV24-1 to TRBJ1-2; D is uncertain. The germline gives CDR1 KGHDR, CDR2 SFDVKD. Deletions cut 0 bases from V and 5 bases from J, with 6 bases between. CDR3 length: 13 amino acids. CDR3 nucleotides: TGTGCCACCAGTGATTTGCAAGGTTATGGCTACACCTTC. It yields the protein CATSDLQGYGYTF.

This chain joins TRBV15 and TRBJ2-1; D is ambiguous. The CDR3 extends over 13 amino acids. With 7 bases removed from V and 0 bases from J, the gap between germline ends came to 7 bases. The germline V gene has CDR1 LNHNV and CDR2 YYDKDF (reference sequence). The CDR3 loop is CATINSSYNEQFF. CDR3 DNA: TGTGCCACCATAAACAGCTCCTACAATGAGCAGTTCTTC.